This T cell receptor (beta chain) was captured in a study of T cell responses to AZD1222 COVID-19 vaccine (dated by TCRdb to 2020 to 2023). Background for the entire study: Because spike-specific TCR depth and breadth did not differ between the two schedules, AZD1222 recipients who got a second dose at roughly 4 weeks were pooled with those who got a second dose at roughly 12 weeks. TCR sequencing covered about 230 trial participants: 207 given two doses of AZD1222 and some 25 given two doses of MenACWY control vaccine. Trial participants were enrolled into age subgroups of 18-55, 56-69 and 70-plus years, which contained 148, 28 and 57 TCR-sequenced participants, respectively.

From its cysteine to its phenylalanine, the CDR3 spans 15 amino acids. Only CDR3 DNA is held: 45 bases, read in frame from base 1. The germline V and J ends show losses of 5 bases and 6 bases respectively, and no gene match explains 10 bases of the junction. The germline V gene provides CDR1 SGHVS and CDR2 FNYEAQ. The time point label for this specimen denotes: baseline before first vaccination. Vaccinee samples were obtained from the UK trials COV001 and COV002, which included a single-blind randomized controlled phase 2/3 trial of AZD1222 (ChAdOx1 nCoV-19) in healthy adults. For TCRbeta chain sequencing, PBMC samples from trial participants were taken at day 0 and at day 28 after the second dose. A remark on this clone: The specificity of this receptor is unknown. No qualities accompany the bases; no much larger clone lies one base away.

The CDR3 regions of human TCRbeta chains were analyzed by immunosequencing. Per the authors' processing: Repertoire TCRs were matched against a reference library of SARS-CoV-2-specific TCRs generated with the MIRA antigen-specificity platform. Breadth meant the fraction of unique TCRs that were SARS-CoV-2-associated, whereas depth meant the fraction of total T cells that were SARS-CoV-2-associated. Each spike-specific TCR was assigned to its reactive spike region and to a CD4 or CD8 class using the MIRA data. Log10-transformed breadth and depth values were compared by one-way ANOVA with Sidak's multiple comparisons tests. In its TCRdb copy, this immuneACCESS table keeps in-frame sequences only and misses some clones. Where compared with another copy, unresolved V genes explain less than half of these, and the others have no known cause. V, J and clone size are taken as reported in that table, and D and trimming were inferred from the DNA itself. For this sample there are 93,000 or so clones; roughly 91% appear just once. The top ten clonotypes cover 4.8% of the sample.

Study-level results and caveats: Reportedly, almost half of the unique spike-specific TCRs recognized epitopes lying outside the regions that are mutated in the B.1.351 and B.1.1.7 variants. Vaccine-associated CD4 TCRs spanned the whole spike protein, with dominant responses in regions 160-218 and 743-854. Spike-specific TCR breadth and depth rose significantly after two AZD1222 doses compared with day 0 and with MenACWY recipients. The 56-69-year group was small, and its depth increase did not reach significance, likely because of low power. Because no day 14 peak-response samples were available, the repertoires could be characterized only after the peak T cell response. Participants were mostly white British and included more females than males, and it was suggested by the authors that clonal diversity may have been underestimated. Only a handful of AZD1222 recipients were SARS-CoV-2 seropositive at baseline, limiting conclusions about previously exposed vaccinees.

Source: peripheral blood, taken on day 0 of AZD1222 vaccination. The source is an adult in good health. This chain is built from TRBV7-6 and TRBJ2-1, with 7 middle bases fitting TRBD1. The base sequence is TGTGCCAGCAGCACCCAATACAGGGGTCTCAATGAGCAGTTCTTC. Its translation is CASSTQYRGLNEQFF.